A single sample is the source of the 8 T cell receptor beta chains below, sequenced in a study of breast tumors, draining lymph nodes, adjacent tissues. TCRdb analysed the multiplex PCR reads with MiXCR anew, one entry per CDR3 protein. Of roughly 260,000 distinct CDR3 sequences detected, around 31% appear once; the ten largest clones hold more than 0.85%. Axillary draining lymph nodes of breast cancer patients supplied the node samples. The material sequenced was axillary lymph node tissue. The receptors here all came from a female donor with breast cancer. Some clones in this sample may be carry-over from other donors' samples.

This clonotype was found many times. The V and J genes are TRBV5-4 and TRBJ1-2, with D uncertain. V lost 4 bases and J 4 bases, leaving 17 bases between the germline ends. CDR1 and CDR2 (germline): SGHNT, YYREEE (reference sequence). The CDR3 covers 15 residues. CDR3 protein: CASSPPFTGTYGYTF. The CDR3 DNA sequence: TGTGCCAGCAGCCCGCCGTTCACGGGTACCTATGGCTACACCTTC. The whole variable domain, filled in from reference TRBV5-4 and TRBJ1-2, reads ETGVTQSPTHLIKTRGQQVTLRCSSQSGHNTVSWYQQALGQGPQFIFQYYREEENGRGNFPPRFSGLQFPNYSSELNVNALELDDSALYLCASSPPFTGTYGYTFGSGTRLTVV.

This clonotype appeared many times. The genes are TRBV14 and TRBJ1-5; 9 bases are a match to TRBD1. Germline values: CDR1 SGHDN, CDR2 FVKESK. This CDR3 has 17 residues. The V and J ends lost 3 bases and 5 bases, in that order; junction bases with no gene match: 11. DNA for the CDR3: TGTGCCAGCAGCCACCGGGACAGGGTGAGGGGAGATCAGCCCCAGCATTTT. It encodes CASSHRDRVRGDQPQHF.

This clonotype was recorded many times. This chain joins TRBV20-1 and TRBJ2-7; a possible D gene is TRBD1 (6 bases). Germline lookup yields CDR1 DFQATT and CDR2 SNEGSKA (reference sequence). The CDR3 spans 11 residues. Trimming shortened V by 7 bases and J by 4 bases, and 11 bases separated the two germline ends. This chain's CDR3 is CSGGGGYEQYF. The CDR3 region has the DNA TGCAGTGGAGGGGGTGGGTACGAGCAGTACTTC.

The sample holds many counts of this clonotype. The CDR3 nucleotides read TGCAGTGCTAGAGGGGACAGGGGGCTATCCTTAGATACGCAGTATTTT. Amino acid sequence: CSARGDRGLSLDTQYF. V gene TRBV20-1 combines with J gene TRBJ2-3; 12 positions agree with TRBD1. CDR1 is DFQATT, CDR2 SNEGSKA, per germline (reference sequence). Trimming removed 1 base from V and 5 bases from J; junction bases left unmatched: 7. The CDR3 has 16 amino acids.

Notes on this clonotype: The junction does not match germline at one end; this may be a read error. The chain has TRBV6-6 and TRBJ2-1; TRBD1 agrees at 11 bases. Per germline, CDR1 MNHNY and CDR2 SVGAGI (reference sequence). CDR3 size: 15 residues. The DNA of the CDR3 is TGTGCTAGCAGAGAGGACAGGGGGCGATACAATGAGCAGTCCTTC. Protein sequence: CASREDRGRYNEQSF.

A few counts support this clonotype. J is TRBJ1-1 and V is TRBV5-5, with D possibly being TRBD1 (5 bases). Germline-derived CDR1 and CDR2 are SGHKS and YYEKEE (reference sequence). Trimming took 3 bases from V and 1 from J, leaving 13 bases between them. The CDR3 covers 15 residues. The CDR3 is CASSSPSTENTEAFF. The CDR3 region has the DNA TGTGCCAGCAGCTCACCGTCGACAGAGAACACTGAAGCTTTCTTT.

A remark on this clonotype: Germline is not matched at one junction end, which may reflect a read error. The chain uses TRBV11-2 and TRBJ2-4; D remains ambiguous. The CDR3 is 12 residues long. From germline, CDR1 is SGHAT and CDR2 FQNNGV. The CDR3 bases are TGTGCCAGCAGCTTAGCCCAAAACATTCAGTACTTC. Residues: CASSLAQNIQYF.

This clonotype was detected many times. V usage is TRBV10-3 and J usage is TRBJ2-7, with D hard to call. The CDR3 consists of 16 residues. Looked up from germline, CDR1 is ENHRY and CDR2 is SYGVKD. Trimming pared 8 bases from V and 2 bases from J, leaving 22 bases between. CDR3 amino acids: CAIGEVMGSPAYEQYF. CDR3 nucleotides: TGTGCCATCGGGGAAGTTATGGGTTCTCCGGCCTACGAGCAGTACTTC.